The 17 T cell receptor beta chains presented below share a single source sample, sequenced in a study of T cells in Graves' hyperthyroidism and ophthalmopathy (dated 2019 in TCRdb). Libraries were built with multiplex PCR. The sequencer was an Illumina HiSeq 2000. TCR beta CDR3 regions were amplified from RNA transcripts. For the first round of RT-PCR on the TCR CDR3, the HTBI primer set was used together with the Qiagen OneStep RT-PCR kit. The public reads were reanalyzed by TCRdb: fastp trimming at Q25, MiXCR alignment, in-frame beta chains only. Rows matching on CDR3 protein sequence are summarized as one entry with the most common DNA and genes. The sample includes approximately 690,000 distinct CDR3 sequences, with more than 12% observed a single time. 12% of the sample is held by the ten biggest clonotypes. Sequencing was carried out using blood. The receptors were gathered from a woman aged 50 to 65 with Graves' ophthalmopathy.

The rearrangement joins TRBV5-5 to TRBJ2-2; no firm D call. The V gene's germline CDR1 is SGHKS and CDR2 YYEKEE (reference sequence). Trimming pared 0 bases from V and 4 bases from J, leaving 7 bases between. This CDR3 is built from 14 residues. The CDR3 region has the DNA TGTGCCAGCAGCTTGGAACCCCTCACCGGGGAGCTGTTTTTT. It yields the protein CASSLEPLTGELFF.

This clonotype was seen repeatedly, ten times or more. V and J are TRBV30 and TRBJ1-3; perhaps TRBD1 as D (6 bases). Germline V gives CDR1 GTSNPN, CDR2 SVGIG (reference sequence). V was cut by 2 bases and J by 2 bases, with 13 bases left in between. This CDR3 region has 15 residues. CDR3 amino acids: CAWSLRGQAGNTIYF. CDR3 sequence (DNA): TGTGCCTGGAGTCTTAGGGGACAAGCTGGAAACACCATATATTTT.

This clonotype appeared a few times. The chain combines TRBV20-1 with TRBJ1-2; D is uncertain. The CDR3 is 12 amino acids. V was shortened by 6 bases and J by 8 bases, with 16 bases between the two germline ends. Germline V lookup: CDR1 DFQATT, CDR2 SNEGSKA (reference sequence). The CDR3 loop is CSAPRIGRGYTF. The CDR3 coding sequence is TGCAGTGCCCCACGGATAGGTCGGGGCTACACCTTC.

This clonotype was picked up many times. This chain joins TRBV3-1 and TRBJ2-7; TRBD2 might be the D (5 bases). The ends were cut back, 9 bases at V and 4 bases at J, with 10 bases in the middle. This CDR3 contains 11 residues. Germline CDR1 reads LGHDT; CDR2 reads YNNKEL (reference sequence). The CDR3 region is CASAGLYEQYF. The CDR3 DNA reads as TGTGCCAGTGCGGGTCTTTACGAGCAGTACTTC.

This clonotype showed up many times. The chain recombines TRBV12-3 or TRBV12-4 with TRBJ2-7; maybe TRBD1 (6 bases). Trimming removed 6 bases from V and 6 bases from J, with 15 bases in between. The CDR3 spans 13 residues. The CDR3 region is CASRTIGTLEQYF. As DNA, the CDR3 is TGTGCCAGCAGGACCATAGGGACACTCGAGCAGTACTTC.

This clonotype was seen at least ten times. The V gene is TRBV9, the J gene TRBJ2-3, with D perhaps matching TRBD2 (5 bases). The germline gives CDR1 SGDLS, CDR2 YYNGEE. The CDR3 has 16 residues. V was clipped by 6 bases and J by 2 bases, with 19 bases between them. The CDR3 loop is CASKPERGLITDTQYF. CDR3 bases: TGTGCCAGCAAACCAGAAAGAGGACTGATCACAGATACGCAGTATTTT.

This clonotype was counted ten times or more. V gene TRBV11-1 combines with J gene TRBJ1-2, with no clear D. The CDR3 spans 13 residues. From germline, CDR1 is SGHAT and CDR2 FQDESV (reference sequence). V lost 3 bases, J lost 2 bases, and 7 bases lay in between. CDR3 amino acids: CASSFSENYGYTF. As DNA, the CDR3 is TGTGCCAGCAGCTTCTCCGAAAACTATGGCTACACCTTC.

In this sample, this clonotype turned up many times. V is TRBV20-1 and J is TRBJ2-3; TRBD2 might be the D (6 bases). The CDR3 sequence is 15 residues long. CDR1 and CDR2 from the germline V gene are DFQATT and SNEGSKA (reference sequence). The V gene lost 3 bases and the J gene lost 3 bases, with 16 bases spanning the gap. CDR3 protein: CSARRGHRGTDTQYF. CDR3 nucleotides: TGCAGTGCTAGGCGCGGACACCGGGGGACAGATACGCAGTATTTT.

This clonotype was seen a handful of times. This sequence joins TRBV3-1 and TRBJ1-2; TRBD1 aligns across 9 bases. CDR3 length: 14 amino acids. Germline trimming cut 2 bases from V and 7 bases from J; bases unmatched to any gene: 5. Germline CDR1 LGHDT, CDR2 YNNKEL (reference sequence). CDR3 sequence (DNA): TGTGCCAGCAGCCAAAAACAGGGGGCCGCTGGCTACACCTTC. Translating it yields CASSQKQGAAGYTF. Variable domain in full (rest from reference TRBV3-1 and TRBJ1-2): DTAVSQTPKYLVTQMGNDKSIKCEQNLGHDTMYWYKQDSKKFLKIMFSYNNKELIINETVPNRFSPKSPDKAHLNLHINSLELGDSAVYFCASSQKQGAAGYTFGSGTRLTVV.

This clonotype was detected many times. The chain is built from TRBV20-1 and TRBJ2-7; 10 bases align to TRBD2. Germline assignment: CDR1 DFQATT and CDR2 SNEGSKA (reference sequence). The CDR3 has 16 residues. V trimming: 2 bases; J trimming: 4 bases; junction bases outside the gene matches: 11. The CDR3 region is CSARPGLAPEPYEQYF. In DNA form, the CDR3 reads TGCAGTGCTAGACCGGGACTAGCGCCGGAGCCGTACGAGCAGTACTTC.

The chain recombines TRBV4-2 with TRBJ2-2; unclear D gene. The V gene's germline CDR1 is LGHNA and CDR2 YNFKEQ. The germline V and J ends were trimmed by 1 base and 8 bases, with 11 bases remaining between them. The CDR3 sequence is 14 residues long. CDR3 loop: CASSQARFSGELFF. CDR3 DNA: TGTGCCAGCAGCCAAGCTAGATTCAGTGGGGAGCTGTTTTTT.

The CDR3 nucleotides read TGCGCCAGCAGCAGGTATAGTAGCTCCTACAATGAGCAGTTCTTC. Translated: CASSRYSSSYNEQFF. The chain employs TRBV5-1 and TRBJ2-1, with no clear D. The CDR3 has 15 residues. V was clipped by 4 bases and J by 0 bases, with 11 bases between them. Germline assignment: CDR1 SGHRS and CDR2 YFSETQ.

This clonotype has a count of ten or more. This chain links TRBV7-2 with TRBJ1-6; no clear D. The CDR3 length is 14 residues. The germline V and J ends were trimmed by 1 base and 7 bases, with 8 bases remaining between them. From germline, CDR1 is SGHTA and CDR2 FQGNSA. CDR3 residues: CASSLGYANSPLHF. The DNA for the CDR3 is TGTGCCAGCAGCTTAGGTTACGCAAATTCACCCCTCCACTTT.

This clonotype showed up many times. The chain combines TRBV7-3 with TRBJ2-1; TRBD2 agrees at 13 bases. The trim removed 5 bases at V and 7 bases at J, leaving 17 bases unmatched. Germline CDR1 is SGHTA and CDR2 is FQGTGA. This CDR3 is 19 amino acids long. The CDR3 protein is CASSPRTSSGLAGVNEQFF. The CDR3 coding sequence is TGTGCCAGCAGCCCCCGTACGTCGAGCGGACTAGCGGGAGTAAATGAGCAGTTCTTC.

This clonotype was seen ten or more times. The chain is built from TRBV3-1 and TRBJ2-6; D is possibly TRBD2 (5 bases). V was pared by 0 bases and J by 2 bases, with 11 bases between. From germline, CDR1 is LGHDT and CDR2 YNNKEL (reference sequence). The CDR3 runs 17 residues. The CDR3 DNA sequence: TGTGCCAGCAGCCAAGAGAGGGTCTTTCCTGGGGCCAACGTCCTGACTTTC. Protein product: CASSQERVFPGANVLTF.

This clonotype came up a few times. The rearrangement links TRBV7-2 to TRBJ2-7; tentatively, D is TRBD1 (6 bases). CDR1 and CDR2 (germline): SGHTA, FQGNSA. The V gene lost 0 bases and the J gene lost 6 bases, with 15 bases spanning the gap. CDR3 length equals 15 residues. CDR3 protein: CASSLAKTGKTEQYF. For the CDR3, the DNA is TGTGCCAGCAGCTTAGCGAAAACAGGGAAAACCGAGCAGTACTTC. The variable domain in full, with the rest retrieved from reference TRBV7-2 and TRBJ2-7, is GAGVSQSPSNKVTEKGKDVELRCDPISGHTALYWYRQSLGQGLEFLIYFQGNSAPDKSGLPSDRFSAERTGGSVSTLTIQRTQQEDSAVYLCASSLAKTGKTEQYFGPGTRLTVT.

Ten or more counts support this clonotype. The chain links TRBV28 to TRBJ2-7; tentatively, D is TRBD2 (5 bases). The CDR3 runs to 12 residues. Deletions cut 5 bases from V and 11 bases from J, with 16 bases between. Germline CDR1 MDHEN, CDR2 SYDVKM. As DNA, the CDR3 is TGTGCCAGCAGTCTACGGGGAAGCGTTGAGTACTTC. Its translation: CASSLRGSVEYF.